These T cell receptor beta chains were read from a single sample in a study of T cells after yellow fever vaccination. TCRdb re-derived calls from the 5' RACE reads in MiXCR, one entry per CDR3 protein. The sample gives fewer than 450,000 distinct CDR3 sequences, less than 9.5% of which show up once; 15% to 20% is in the top ten. The sample here was PBMCs, taken about 41 days after the first yellow fever vaccination. These receptors came from a man aged 18 to 30 who received the YFV17D yellow fever vaccine. Both conserved end residues are part of each CDR3. D genes are given only for firm matches. Clone size is stated in some rows and not others, as once, few, many or a class when expanded.

>TRBV18|TRBJ2-5|few|TRBD2
TGTGCCAGCTCACCACGGCGGGGGGACCAAGAGACCCAGTACTTC
CASSPRRGDQETQYF
>TRBV12-3/TRBV12-4|TRBJ1-1|few|NA
TGTGCCAGCAGTTTACCCCCCCCGAGACAGGCTAACATGAACACTGAAGCTTTCTTT
CASSLPPPRQANMNTEAFF
>TRBV12-3/TRBV12-4|TRBJ2-3|few|NA
TGTGCCAGCAGTTGGTGGGGCGCAGATACGCAGTATTTT
CASSWWGADTQYF
>TRBV4-1|TRBJ1-2|NA|NA
TGCGCCAGCAGCGTCGTGACAGGCCGATCTGCTAACTATGGCTACACCTTC
CASSVVTGRSANYGYTF
>TRBV20-1|TRBJ2-3|few|NA
TGCAGTGCTAGAGGTCCGCACCACCCGGACTACAGCACAGATACGCAGTATTTT
CSARGPHHPDYSTDTQYF
>TRBV27|TRBJ1-6|few|NA
TGTGCCAGCAGTTCGTTACCGTCAAGCTCCTATAATTCACCCCTCCACTTT
CASSSLPSSSYNSPLHF
>TRBV6-1|TRBJ2-6|few|TRBD1
TGTGCCAGCAGGGGGACAGGGGGTAATGCTGGGGCCAACGTCCTGACTTTC
CASRGTGGNAGANVLTF
>TRBV5-1|TRBJ2-3|NA|TRBD2
TGCGCCAGCAGCTCGTGGGCTAGCGGGGGATTCACAGATACGCAGTATTTT
CASSSWASGGFTDTQYF
>TRBV5-1|TRBJ1-1|many|NA
TGCGCCAGCAGCCTGGGGGGGCACATGAACACTGAAGCTTTCTTT
CASSLGGHMNTEAFF
>TRBV11-2|TRBJ1-1|many|NA
TGTGCCAGCAGCTTAGCGGCAAACACTGAAGCTTTCTTT
CASSLAANTEAFF
>TRBV29-1|TRBJ1-3|NA|NA
TGCAGCGTTGAAGATCGCACAGGCGGAAACACCATATATTTT
CSVEDRTGGNTIYF
>TRBV7-2|TRBJ1-6|NA|NA
TGTGCCAGCAGCCCCACCCGGGGGGACTCACCCCTCCACTTT
CASSPTRGDSPLHF
>TRBV28|TRBJ2-1|NA|NA
TGTGCCAGCACCACCCCCGGGTACGATGAGCAGTTCTTC
CASTTPGYDEQFF
>TRBV6-4|TRBJ2-3|few|TRBD2
TGTGCCAGCAGTGAAGCGGGGGGGAGCACAGATACGCAGTATTTT
CASSEAGGSTDTQYF
>TRBV18|TRBJ2-2|few|TRBD2
TGTGCCAGCTCACTAAGGCTAGCGGGATCGAACACCGGGGAGCTGTTTTTT
CASSLRLAGSNTGELFF
>TRBV28|TRBJ2-4|NA|NA
TGTGCCAGCAGCGAATCCCGAGGGGCCAAAAACATTCAGTACTTC
CASSESRGAKNIQYF
>TRBV25-1|TRBJ1-2|NA|NA
TGTGCCAGCAGGGACAATAACTATGGCTACACCTTC
CASRDNNYGYTF
>TRBV19|TRBJ1-5|few|NA
TGTGCCAGTAAAACAATCACAGGGAACAGCAATCAGCCCCAGCATTTT
CASKTITGNSNQPQHF
>TRBV7-8|TRBJ2-1|many|NA
TGTGCCAGCAGTTTAACTAGCTACAATGAGCAGTTCTTC
CASSLTSYNEQFF
>TRBV27|TRBJ2-5|many|TRBD2
TGTGCCAGCAGTTTACTAGCGGGGGGACAAGAGACCCAGTACTTC
CASSLLAGGQETQYF
>TRBV20-1|TRBJ2-3|few|TRBD2
TGCAGTGCTAGAGATCACCGGGGCGGGGGTACGGATACGCAGTATTTT
CSARDHRGGGTDTQYF
>TRBV7-2|TRBJ2-4|many|TRBD2
TGTGCCAGCAGCGGGCGGGGGGATGGAGGGAGAAACATTCAGTACTTC
CASSGRGDGGRNIQYF
>TRBV11-1|TRBJ2-3|many|NA
TGTGCCAGCAGCCAACTCGGGGGGCTGTTGGATACGCAGTATTTT
CASSQLGGLLDTQYF
>TRBV20-1|TRBJ2-1|many|TRBD2
TGCAGTGCTAGAGATCAACTAGCGGGGGGGGCCTACAATGAGCAGTTCTTC
CSARDQLAGGAYNEQFF
>TRBV5-1|TRBJ2-1|few|NA
TGCGCCAGCAGAGGGGGGGGGTTCGTCAAGCAGTTCTTC
CASRGGGFVKQFF
>TRBV7-9|TRBJ1-1|NA|NA
TGTGCCAGCAGCTCAATCGGTAGGGAAGAAGCTTTCTTT
CASSSIGREEAFF
>TRBV3-1|TRBJ2-2|few|NA
TGTGCCAGCAGCCAAGGGCTCTGGAACACCGGGGAGCTGTTTTTT
CASSQGLWNTGELFF
>TRBV3-1|TRBJ2-3|NA|NA
TGTGCCAGCAGCCCCTCAATAGGGAGCGCGCAGTATTTT
CASSPSIGSAQYF
>TRBV20-1|TRBJ1-5|many|NA
TGCAGTGCTAGAGATTTGCCGGGTAATCAGCCCCAGCATTTT
CSARDLPGNQPQHF
>TRBV7-2|TRBJ1-5|many|TRBD1
TGTGCCAGCAGCTCCACGAGGGGGCCGGGTCAGCCCCAGCATTTT
CASSSTRGPGQPQHF
>TRBV5-1|TRBJ2-3|NA|TRBD2
TGCGCCAGCAGCTACGTAGCGGGGGCTAGCACAGATACGCAGTATTTT
CASSYVAGASTDTQYF
>TRBV5-6|TRBJ2-1|many|NA
TGTGCCAGCAGCTTCGACAATGAGCAGTTCTTC
CASSFDNEQFF
>TRBV12-3/TRBV12-4|TRBJ1-2|many|NA
TGTGCCAGCAGTTTAGTTATGGGGCAGGGCTATGGCTACACCTTC
CASSLVMGQGYGYTF
>TRBV5-1|TRBJ2-2|NA|NA
TGCGCCAGCAGCAGCCCGGGGGCCGGGGAGCTGTTTTTT
CASSSPGAGELFF
>TRBV6-6|TRBJ2-5|NA|NA
TGTGCCAGCAGTTCCGACAGCCTCTGGACCCAGTACTTC
CASSSDSLWTQYF
>TRBV20-1|TRBJ2-5|NA|TRBD1
TGCAGTGCTAGAGACCCCCAGGGGGACCAAGAGACCCAGTACTTC
CSARDPQGDQETQYF
>TRBV5-1|TRBJ2-5|few|NA
TGCGCCAGCAGCTTGATGTCGGGGGTCCAAGAGACCCAGTACTTC
CASSLMSGVQETQYF
>TRBV3-1|TRBJ1-1|NA|NA
TGTGCCAGCAGCCGGATCTCACAGGCTTCGAGTGGGACTGAAGCTTTCTTT
CASSRISQASSGTEAFF
>TRBV11-2|TRBJ2-5|NA|TRBD2
TGTGCCAGCAGCTTAGTTGCGGGGGGGCCGAAGACCCAGTACTTC
CASSLVAGGPKTQYF
>TRBV12-3/TRBV12-4|TRBJ2-1|NA|TRBD1
TGTGCCAGCAGTTTCTCCGGGACAGGGCACATCTTC
CASSFSGTGHIF
>TRBV6-5|TRBJ2-7|few|NA
TGTGCCAGCAGTTACTCCGGACGAGTCTCCGAGCAGTACTTC
CASSYSGRVSEQYF
>TRBV7-2|TRBJ2-2|NA|TRBD2
TGTGCCAGCAGCCTCGGGACTAGGGTCGGGGAGCTGTTTTTT
CASSLGTRVGELFF
>TRBV5-1|TRBJ1-1|NA|NA
TGCGCCAGCAGCGACATAAGACCACAGGGCTACACTGAAGCTTTCTTT
CASSDIRPQGYTEAFF
>TRBV29-1|TRBJ2-1|NA|NA
TGCAGCGTTTATTACTCCTACAATGAGCAGTTCTTC
CSVYYSYNEQFF
>TRBV5-1|TRBJ2-2|few|NA
TGCGCCAGCAGCTCACTCACAGGGACCGGGGAGCTGTTTTTT
CASSSLTGTGELFF
>TRBV29-1|TRBJ2-2|NA|NA
TGCAGCGTTGCCAGGGGAAGGGCCGGGGAGCTGTTTTTT
CSVARGRAGELFF
>TRBV5-1|TRBJ2-2|many|NA
TGCGCCAGCAGCTTGGCGGCCTGGGGGGAAACCGGGGAGCTGTTTTTT
CASSLAAWGETGELFF
>TRBV6-2/TRBV6-3|TRBJ1-2|NA|NA
TGTGCCAGCAGTCTCGAGTCCCCTCCGGAGATTTATGGCTACACCTTC
CASSLESPPEIYGYTF
>TRBV5-1|TRBJ2-5|NA|NA
TGCGCCAGCAGCTACGGGACTGTTCAAGAGACCCAGTACTTC
CASSYGTVQETQYF
>TRBV29-1|TRBJ2-5|NA|NA
TGCAGCGCCGGGGGTCTAGGGGCCGTGGGAGAGACCCAGTACTTC
CSAGGLGAVGETQYF
>TRBV3-1|TRBJ1-6|NA|NA
TGTGCCAGCAGCCAAGAGGGGTTCGCCTATAATTCACCCCTCCACTTT
CASSQEGFAYNSPLHF